These 23 T cell receptor beta chains originate from one sample sequenced in a study of blood T cell repertoires in COVID-19. TCRdb's copy holds only in-frame clones and misses some; the assay was immunoSEQ multiplex PCR. The repertoire holds about 62,000 clones, with approximately 70% as singletons. Sequenced input: PBMCs or T cells enriched from blood (not recorded which). These TCRs come from a woman aged 60-75 years who had been exposed to COVID-19.

This clone was picked up a small number of times. The genes are TRBV7-8 and TRBJ2-1; 9 bases align to TRBD1. Unmatched junction bases numbered 3, after V lost 4 bases and J lost 2 bases. The germline V gene has CDR1 SGHVS and CDR2 FQNEAQ. The CDR3 is made up of 15 amino acids. CDR3 sequence (DNA): TGTGCCAGCAGCTCCCGACAGGGGGCCTACAATGAGCAGTTCTTC. Protein sequence: CASSSRQGAYNEQFF.

This chain links TRBV3-1 (or the pseudogene TRBV3-2) with TRBJ1-1, with 11 bases lining up with TRBD1. The CDR3 covers 15 residues. CDR1 and CDR2 (germline): LGHDT, YNNKEL (reference sequence). Trimming took 4 bases from V and 5 from J; bases not matched to a gene: 6. The CDR3 loop reads CASSLGQGASTEAFF. The CDR3 DNA follows: TGTGCCAGCAGCCTCGGACAGGGGGCATCGACTGAAGCTTTCTTT.

This clone showed up just once. The chain uses TRBV15 and TRBJ2-5; 7 bases map to TRBD1. From germline, CDR1 is LNHNV and CDR2 YYDKDF (reference sequence). Trimming cost V 2 bases and J 4 bases; bases outside gene matches: 7. This CDR3 has 15 residues. Written as DNA, the CDR3 is TGTGCCACCAGCAGACCCACAGGGGTCAGAGAGACCCAGTACTTC. Translation gives CATSRPTGVRETQYF.

The CDR3 loop is CSAIDSYEQYF. The CDR3 DNA reads TGCAGTGCTATCGACAGTTACGAGCAGTACTTC. The rearrangement links TRBV20-1 to TRBJ2-7; D possibly corresponds to TRBD1 (5 bases). The V gene lost 4 bases and the J gene lost 4 bases, with 8 bases spanning the gap. Germline V lookup: CDR1 DFQATT, CDR2 SNEGSKA (reference sequence). The CDR3 contains 11 residues.

The chain is built from TRBV2 and TRBJ2-1; maybe TRBD1 (5 bases). V dropped 10 bases and J dropped 3 bases, with 10 bases sitting between them. Germline loops: CDR1 SNHLY, CDR2 FYNNEI. The CDR3 consists of 12 residues. CDR3 amino acids: CATPTDYNEQFF. In nucleotides, the CDR3 is TGTGCCACCCCGACAGACTACAATGAGCAGTTCTTC.

V and J are TRBV30 and TRBJ2-7; possible D gene TRBD1, 6 bases. The germline V gene encodes CDR1 GTSNPN and CDR2 SVGIG (reference sequence). This CDR3 region has 14 residues. V was shortened by 4 bases and J by 3 bases, with 16 bases between the two germline ends. CDR3 in amino acids: CAWTPVGGFYEQYF. Written as DNA, the CDR3 is TGTGCCTGGACTCCAGTTGGGGGCTTCTACGAGCAGTACTTC.

The chain has TRBV18 and TRBJ1-3; D is possibly TRBD1 (5 bases). The length of the CDR3 is 13 residues. Germline V gene lookup returns CDR1 KGHSH and CDR2 LQKENI. V lost 4 bases and J lost 3, with 7 bases in between. CDR3 sequence: CASSRQNGNTIYF. The CDR3 DNA reads TGTGCCAGCTCACGACAGAATGGAAACACCATATATTTT.

The chain couples TRBV9 to TRBJ2-5; 10 nucleotides align to TRBD1. The CDR3 loop spans 17 amino acids. Germline CDR1 and CDR2: SGDLS and YYNGEE. Trimming cost V 0 bases and J 5 bases; bases outside gene matches: 10. CDR3 sequence (DNA): TGTGCCAGCAGCGTAGATCCCGGGACAGGGGTAGTGGAGACCCAGTACTTC. This gives the protein CASSVDPGTGVVETQYF.

The chain recombines TRBV28 with TRBJ2-2; 9 bases are shared with TRBD1. This CDR3 is 13 amino acids long. From germline, CDR1 is MDHEN and CDR2 SYDVKM. V lost 5 bases and J lost 8; bases outside the gene matches: 3. CDR3 coding DNA: TGTGCCAGCAGTCCCGGGACAGGGGGGGAGCTGTTTTTT. Amino acid sequence: CASSPGTGGELFF.

This chain links TRBV15 with TRBJ1-2; maybe TRBD1 (6 bases). CDR1 is LNHNV and CDR2 is YYDKDF in the germline V gene (reference sequence). The V gene lost 1 base and the J gene lost 4 bases, with 10 bases spanning the gap. This CDR3 is built from 14 residues. The CDR3 reads CATSRGTVLYGYTF. The DNA for the CDR3 is TGTGCCACCAGCAGAGGGACAGTACTCTATGGCTACACCTTC. Using reference TRBV15 and TRBJ1-2 for the parts outside the CDR3, the full variable domain is DAMVIQNPRYQVTQFGKPVTLSCSQTLNHNVMYWYQQKSSQAPKLLFHYYDKDFNNEADTPDNFQSRRPNTSFCFLDIRSPGLGDTAMYLCATSRGTVLYGYTFGSGTRLTVV.

This clone was observed a few times. This chain uses TRBV4-1 with TRBJ2-1; TRBD2 matches 14 bases. V gave up 7 bases and J gave up 10 bases; unmatched junction bases: 6. The CDR3 is 14 amino acids. Germline V gene lookup returns CDR1 MGHRA and CDR2 YSYEKL. CDR3 nucleotides: TGCGCCAGCACGACTAGCGGGAGGGATCGGGAGCAGTTCTTC. It encodes CASTTSGRDREQFF.

This chain connects TRBV9 to TRBJ2-1; maybe TRBD2 (6 bases). Trimming removed 4 bases from V and 5 bases from J, with 13 bases in between. The CDR3 sequence is 14 residues long. The V gene's germline CDR1 is SGDLS and CDR2 YYNGEE. Written as DNA, the CDR3 is TGTGCCAGCAGCCCAAGACTAGGAAACAATGAGCAGTTCTTC. It encodes CASSPRLGNNEQFF.

The DNA for the CDR3 is TGTGCCAGCAGCGATAGCGGGAGGGCCCTCGAGCAGTACTTC. Protein product: CASSDSGRALEQYF. The V call is TRBV7-2, the J call TRBJ2-7; 11 bases are a match to TRBD2. This CDR3 comprises 14 residues. CDR1 is SGHTA and CDR2 is FQGNSA in the germline V gene. The V segment lost 5 bases and the J segment 6 bases; nucleotides outside the gene matches: 6.

This clone has a handful of counts. V is TRBV19 and J is TRBJ2-1; D is undetermined. The CDR3 is 13 amino acids. V lost 0 bases, J lost 7 bases, and 7 bases lay in between. CDR1 is LNHDA, CDR2 SQIVND, per germline (reference sequence). CDR3 loop: CASSIDGQNEQFF. The CDR3 DNA sequence: TGTGCCAGTAGTATAGATGGGCAGAATGAGCAGTTCTTC.

This clone has at least ten counts. The chain recombines TRBV4-3 with TRBJ2-3; TRBD2 agrees at 8 bases. From germline, CDR1 is LGHNA and CDR2 YSLEER. V shed 0 bases and J 3 bases; nucleotides not matched to a gene: 5. The CDR3 has 16 residues. CDR3 sequence reads: CASSQDAGGGTDTQYF. In DNA, the CDR3 is TGCGCCAGCAGCCAAGATGCGGGAGGTGGGACAGATACGCAGTATTTT.

The chain employs TRBV18 and TRBJ2-7; D not resolved. V was trimmed by 0 bases and J by 2 bases, leaving 8 bases between them. CDR3 length equals 14 residues. Germline CDR1 KGHSH, CDR2 LQKENI. CDR3 nucleotides: TGTGCCAGCTCACCACCGGGCAACGCCTACGAGCAGTACTTC. This codes for CASSPPGNAYEQYF. The entire variable domain, with the rest obtained from reference TRBV18 and TRBJ2-7, is as follows: NAGVMQNPRHLVRRRGQEARLRCSPMKGHSHVYWYRQLPEEGLKFMVYLQKENIIDESGMPKERFSAEFPKEGPSILRIQQVVRGDSAAYFCASSPPGNAYEQYFGPGTRLTVT.

CDR3 bases: TGTGCCAGCAGCCGAAATTTAGCGGGGGCCAATGAGCAGTTCTTC. It yields the protein CASSRNLAGANEQFF. The gene calls are TRBV9 and TRBJ2-1, with 9 positions matching TRBD2. Per the germline V gene, CDR1 is SGDLS and CDR2 is YYNGEE. Unmatched junction bases numbered 8, after V lost 4 bases and J lost 6 bases. The CDR3 loop spans 15 amino acids.

This chain uses TRBV28 with TRBJ2-7; D may be TRBD1 (7 bases). Germline CDR1 reads MDHEN; CDR2 reads SYDVKM. This CDR3 is built from 14 residues. V lost 3 bases and J 3 bases, leaving 12 bases between the germline ends. Written as DNA, the CDR3 is TGTGCCAGCAGTTTGACAGGGAGGAACTACGAGCAGTACTTC. Translated: CASSLTGRNYEQYF.

This sequence joins TRBV28 and TRBJ1-1; D gene ambiguous. The germline CDR1 and CDR2 sequences are MDHEN and SYDVKM. The CDR3 is 17 residues long. Trimming stripped 6 bases from V and 5 bases from J, with 25 bases between. This chain's CDR3 is CASRFQPEPTRRTEAFF. The DNA for the CDR3 is TGTGCCAGCAGATTCCAACCAGAGCCCACAAGGAGAACTGAAGCTTTCTTT.

The chain employs TRBV5-4 and TRBJ2-3; 9 bases are shared with TRBD1. There are 16 residues in the CDR3. Trimming cost V 4 bases and J 8 bases; bases outside gene matches: 14. Germline-derived CDR1 and CDR2 are SGHNT and YYREEE (reference sequence). Here the CDR3 reads CASSLLSGTGIGTQYF. The DNA of the CDR3 is TGTGCCAGCAGCCTTCTATCCGGGACAGGGATAGGTACGCAGTATTTT.

The J gene is TRBJ2-5, the V gene TRBV28, with 7 positions matching TRBD1. The germline gives CDR1 MDHEN, CDR2 SYDVKM. V was clipped by 9 bases and J by 5 bases; unmatched bases: 12. This CDR3 spans 14 amino acids. The CDR3 nucleotides read TGTGCCAGTGGGACAGACACTATCCCTGAGACCCAGTACTTC. As protein: CASGTDTIPETQYF.

J is TRBJ1-6 and V is TRBV30, with 9 bases fitting TRBD1. V lost 3 bases and J lost 9; bases outside the gene matches: 21. The CDR3 loop spans 19 amino acids. The V gene's germline CDR1 is GTSNPN and CDR2 SVGIG (reference sequence). CDR3 sequence: CAWRASYPRDRVSSSPLHF. Written as DNA, the CDR3 is TGTGCCTGGAGAGCCTCCTACCCACGGGACAGGGTTTCTAGTTCACCCCTCCACTTT.

Only one count was recorded for this clone. The V call is TRBV28, the J call TRBJ2-2; 16 bases map to TRBD2. The germline CDR1 and CDR2 sequences are MDHEN and SYDVKM. V lost 1 base to trimming and J lost 6 bases; unmatched junction nucleotides: 2. There are 17 residues in the CDR3. The CDR3 is CASSLLGLAGGPGELFF. CDR3 bases: TGTGCCAGCAGTTTATTGGGACTAGCGGGGGGGCCCGGGGAGCTGTTTTTT.